The T cell receptor beta chain described here comes from a study of blood T cell repertoires in COVID-19. Study-wide background: COVID-19 samples, acute and convalescent, were from the United States, Italy and Spain.

Some clones are missing from TCRdb's copy, which holds only in-frame ones; the method was immunoSEQ multiplex PCR. The sample consists of over 300,000 clones, approximately 90% of them appearing once. Sequenced sample: PBMCs or T cells enriched from blood (not recorded which). The clonotype originates from a woman aged 25 to 45 with acute COVID-19.

CDR3 sequence (DNA): TGTGCCAGCACGCTGGCGGCTAGCTCTGGAAACACCATATATTTT. Its translation: CASTLAASSGNTIYF. The rearrangement links TRBV6-4 to TRBJ1-3, with D unclear. The CDR3 spans 15 residues. Trimming left V 7 bases short and J 0 bases short, with 13 bases between. CDR1 MRHNA and CDR2 SNTAGT come from the germline V gene.